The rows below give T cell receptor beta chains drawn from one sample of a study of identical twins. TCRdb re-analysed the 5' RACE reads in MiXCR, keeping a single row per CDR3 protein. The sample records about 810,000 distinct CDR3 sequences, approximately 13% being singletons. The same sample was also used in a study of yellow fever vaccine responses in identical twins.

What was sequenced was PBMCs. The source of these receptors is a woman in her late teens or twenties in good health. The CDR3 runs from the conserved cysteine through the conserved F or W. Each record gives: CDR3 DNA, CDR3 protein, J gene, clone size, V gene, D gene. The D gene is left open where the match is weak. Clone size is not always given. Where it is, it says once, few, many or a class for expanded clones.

TGTGCCAGCAGTGACCCTCGGCGGGACGCACAAGAGACCCAGTACTTC CASSDPRRDAQETQYF TRBJ2-5 . TRBV2 .
TGTGCCAGCAGCTTTAAGCGGGAGCCGGGATATTACGAGCAGTACTTC CASSFKREPGYYEQYF TRBJ2-7 few TRBV7-8 TRBD2
TGTGCCATCAGTGAGTCGACGGGCGGAGAGACCCAGTACTTC CAISESTGGETQYF TRBJ2-5 many TRBV10-3 .
TGCGCCAGCAGCATTGGACAGGGGGATACTGGCTACACCTTC CASSIGQGDTGYTF TRBJ1-2 few TRBV5-1 TRBD1
TGTGCCAGCAGCCCCCCTATAGCGCCCTCCTACAATGAGCAGTTCTTC CASSPPIAPSYNEQFF TRBJ2-1 many TRBV12-3/TRBV12-4 .
TGCGCCAGCAGCTTAGCCGGACGGACCTGGGAGACCCAGTACTTC CASSLAGRTWETQYF TRBJ2-5 many TRBV5-1 .
TGTGCCAGCAGCCAAAAGGGGACCGAGACCCAGTACTTC CASSQKGTETQYF TRBJ2-5 . TRBV4-2 .
TGTGCCAGCTCAACCGGGACAGGGCTTTCACCCCTCCACTTT CASSTGTGLSPLHF TRBJ1-6 few TRBV18 TRBD1
TGTGCCAGCATCTCACTAGGGACTGGGAGGTGCCGCCAGCCCCAGCATTTT CASISLGTGRCRQPQHF TRBJ1-5 . TRBV21-1 .
TGCAGTGCTAGAAGGACTAGCGGGACCTTAAACACCGGGGAGCTGTTTTTT CSARRTSGTLNTGELFF TRBJ2-2 few TRBV20-1 TRBD2
TGCAGTGCTACCCCCGCCGGAGAGACCCAGTACTTC CSATPAGETQYF TRBJ2-5 few TRBV20-1 .
TGTGCCAGCAGCTTAGTTGCGTCAATTGAGCAGTTCTTC CASSLVASIEQFF TRBJ2-1 few TRBV11-2 .
TGTGCCAGCAGTGAAAGGCGGTATAGCAATCAGCCCCAGCATTTT CASSERRYSNQPQHF TRBJ1-5 . TRBV2 .